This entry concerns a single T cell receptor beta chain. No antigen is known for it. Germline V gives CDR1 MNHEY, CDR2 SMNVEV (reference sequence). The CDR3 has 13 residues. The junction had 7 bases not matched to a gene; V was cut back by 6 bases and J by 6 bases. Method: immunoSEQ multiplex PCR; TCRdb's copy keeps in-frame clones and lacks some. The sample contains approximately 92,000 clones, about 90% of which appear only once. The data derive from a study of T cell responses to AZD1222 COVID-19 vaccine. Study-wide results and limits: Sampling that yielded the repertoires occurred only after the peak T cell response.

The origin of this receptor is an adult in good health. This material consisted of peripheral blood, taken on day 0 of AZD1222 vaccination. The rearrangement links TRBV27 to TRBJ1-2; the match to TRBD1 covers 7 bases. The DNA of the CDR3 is TGTGCCAGCAGCTACGGGACAGCAGATGGCTACACCTTC. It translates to CASSYGTADGYTF.